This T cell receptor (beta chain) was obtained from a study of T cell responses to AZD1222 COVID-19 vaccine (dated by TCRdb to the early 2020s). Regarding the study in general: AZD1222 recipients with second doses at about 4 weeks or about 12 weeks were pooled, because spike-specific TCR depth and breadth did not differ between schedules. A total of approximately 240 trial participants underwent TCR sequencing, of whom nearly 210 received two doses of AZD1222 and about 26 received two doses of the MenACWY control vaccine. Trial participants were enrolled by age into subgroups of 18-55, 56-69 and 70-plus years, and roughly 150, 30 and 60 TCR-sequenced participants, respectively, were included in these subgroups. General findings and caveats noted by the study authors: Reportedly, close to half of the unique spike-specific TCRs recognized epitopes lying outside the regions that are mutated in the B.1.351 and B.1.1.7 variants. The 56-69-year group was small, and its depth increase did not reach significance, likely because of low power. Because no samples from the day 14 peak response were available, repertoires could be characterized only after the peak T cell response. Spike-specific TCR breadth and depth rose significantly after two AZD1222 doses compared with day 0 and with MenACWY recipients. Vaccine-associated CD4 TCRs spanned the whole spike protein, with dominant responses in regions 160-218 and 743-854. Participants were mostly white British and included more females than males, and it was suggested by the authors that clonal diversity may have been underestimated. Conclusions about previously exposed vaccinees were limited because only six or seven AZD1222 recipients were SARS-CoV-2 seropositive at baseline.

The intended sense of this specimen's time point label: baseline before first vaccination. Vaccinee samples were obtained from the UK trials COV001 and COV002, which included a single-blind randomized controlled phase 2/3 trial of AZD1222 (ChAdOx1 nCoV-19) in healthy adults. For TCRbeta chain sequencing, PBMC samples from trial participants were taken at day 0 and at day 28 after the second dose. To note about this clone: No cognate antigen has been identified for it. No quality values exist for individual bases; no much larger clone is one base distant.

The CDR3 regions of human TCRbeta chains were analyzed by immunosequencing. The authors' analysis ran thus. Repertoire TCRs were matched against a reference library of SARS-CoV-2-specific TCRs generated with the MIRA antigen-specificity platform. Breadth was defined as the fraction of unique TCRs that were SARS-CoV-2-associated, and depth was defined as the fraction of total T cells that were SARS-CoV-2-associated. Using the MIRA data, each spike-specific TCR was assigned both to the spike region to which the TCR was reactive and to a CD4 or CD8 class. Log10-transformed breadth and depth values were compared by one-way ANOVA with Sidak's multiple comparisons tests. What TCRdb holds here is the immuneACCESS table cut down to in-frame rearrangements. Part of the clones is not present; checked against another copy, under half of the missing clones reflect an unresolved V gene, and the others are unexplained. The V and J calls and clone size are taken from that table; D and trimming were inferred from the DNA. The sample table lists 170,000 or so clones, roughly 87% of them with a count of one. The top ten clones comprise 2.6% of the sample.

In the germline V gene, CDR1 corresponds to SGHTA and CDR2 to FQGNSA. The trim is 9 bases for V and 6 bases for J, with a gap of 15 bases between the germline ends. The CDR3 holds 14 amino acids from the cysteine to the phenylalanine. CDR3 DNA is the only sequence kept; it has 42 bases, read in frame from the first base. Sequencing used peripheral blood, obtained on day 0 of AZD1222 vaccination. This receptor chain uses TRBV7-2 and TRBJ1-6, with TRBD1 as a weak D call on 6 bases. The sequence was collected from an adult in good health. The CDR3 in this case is CASQGGNPNSPLHF. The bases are TGTGCCAGTCAAGGGGGGAACCCTAATTCACCCCTCCACTTT.